Below are 14 T cell receptor beta chains sequenced from a single sample in a study of sequential checkpoint blockade in melanoma. Treatment given: randomized to nivolumab then ipilimumab (arm A) or the reverse (arm B). Sequenced by immunoSEQ multiplex PCR; TCRdb stores in-frame clones only, minus some. The sample shows approximately 4,000 clones, 55% to 70% of them seen only once. The source was CD8+ T cells sorted from blood (inferred from file names), collected from a patient given nivolumab and ipilimumab in sequence. These receptors were collected from a human donor with melanoma.

This clone has a single count. The V call is TRBV18, the J call TRBJ1-1, with 7 nucleotides matching TRBD1. With 0 bases clipped from V and 4 bases from J, the junction kept 5 bases outside the gene matches. The CDR3 is 15 residues long. Per germline, CDR1 KGHSH and CDR2 LQKENI. DNA for the CDR3: TGTGCCAGCTCACCACCTGGCAGGGGGAGCACTGAAGCTTTCTTT. Residues: CASSPPGRGSTEAFF.

The CDR3 is CASSRTGGNEQYF. The CDR3 DNA reads TGTGCCAGCAGTCGGACAGGGGGCAACGAGCAGTACTTC. The chain is built from TRBV2 and TRBJ2-7; 11 bases line up with TRBD1. Germline-derived CDR1 and CDR2 are SNHLY and FYNNEI. The CDR3 extends over 13 amino acids. The V gene end was trimmed by 5 bases and the J gene end by 5 bases; junction bases not matched to a gene: 2.

The rearrangement uses TRBV7-9 and TRBJ1-2; D is possibly TRBD1 (5 bases). There are 13 residues in the CDR3. Germline loops: CDR1 SEHNR, CDR2 FQNEAQ (reference sequence). The V and J ends lost 4 bases and 2 bases respectively, with 8 bases between them. The CDR3, as DNA: TGTGCCAGCAGCTCCGGGGGGAACTATGGCTACACCTTC. Translation: CASSSGGNYGYTF.

The V gene is TRBV11-2, the J gene TRBJ1-2; perhaps TRBD1 as D (5 bases). There are 18 residues in the CDR3. Looked up from germline, CDR1 is SGHAT and CDR2 is FQNNGV. V shed 8 bases and J shed 0 bases, with 25 bases lying between them. The CDR3 loop reads CASWGNRVRKGSNYGYTF. The CDR3 DNA follows: TGTGCCAGCTGGGGCAACCGTGTCAGGAAAGGCTCTAACTATGGCTACACCTTC.

This chain uses TRBV5-4 with TRBJ1-1; D gene unclear. The CDR3 spans 14 residues. V lost 5 bases and J lost 0, with 11 bases in between. In germline, CDR1 is SGHNT, CDR2 YYREEE (reference sequence). CDR3 in amino acids: CASSLRPLNTEAFF. CDR3 coding DNA: TGTGCCAGCAGTCTCAGGCCTCTGAACACTGAAGCTTTCTTT.

The chain combines TRBV2 with TRBJ2-1; D may be TRBD2 (5 bases). The V end was cut by 6 bases, the J end by 0 bases, with 6 bases between. This CDR3 contains 13 residues. Germline loops: CDR1 SNHLY, CDR2 FYNNEI. CDR3: CASRAASYNEQFF. Written as DNA, the CDR3 is TGTGCCAGCAGAGCGGCCTCCTACAATGAGCAGTTCTTC. Combining the CDR3 with reference TRBV2 and TRBJ2-1 gives the whole variable domain EPEVTQTPSHQVTQMGQEVILRCVPISNHLYFYWYRQILGQKVEFLVSFYNNEISEKSEIFDDQFSVERPDGSNFTLKIRSTKLEDSAMYFCASRAASYNEQFFGPGTRLTVL.

The chain has TRBV27 and TRBJ1-2, with 8 bases matching TRBD1. The germline V gene has CDR1 MNHEY and CDR2 SMNVEV (reference sequence). There are 17 residues in the CDR3. V trimming: 6 bases; J trimming: 0 bases; junction bases outside the gene matches: 12. CDR3 in amino acids: CASSPEDRAGSNYGYTF. CDR3 nucleotide sequence: TGTGCCAGCAGCCCCGAGGACAGGGCGGGCTCTAACTATGGCTACACCTTC.

The V gene is TRBV7-9, the J gene TRBJ1-3; D is ambiguous. The CDR3 spans 15 residues. The germline V and J ends were trimmed by 3 bases and 0 bases, with 9 bases remaining between them. From germline, CDR1 is SEHNR and CDR2 FQNEAQ (reference sequence). In DNA form, the CDR3 reads TGTGCCAGCAGCTTGTTCCCCAGCTCTGGAAACACCATATATTTT. Its protein is CASSLFPSSGNTIYF.

The rearrangement uses TRBV14 and TRBJ2-7; 7 bases are shared with TRBD2. Trimming took 1 base from V and 3 from J; bases not matched to a gene: 6. Germline V lookup: CDR1 SGHDN, CDR2 FVKESK. The CDR3 is 15 amino acids. In DNA, the CDR3 is TGTGCCAGCAGCCAAGGGACTAGTTTGGACTACGAGCAGTACTTC. Its protein is CASSQGTSLDYEQYF.

This chain joins TRBV7-9 and TRBJ2-7; TRBD1 matches at 7 bases. In germline, CDR1 is SEHNR, CDR2 FQNEAQ (reference sequence). The CDR3 consists of 16 residues. Unmatched junction bases numbered 12, after V lost 1 base and J lost 6 bases. CDR3 bases: TGTGCCAGCAGCTTAGGATCAGCCGGGACAGAGACCGAGCAGTACTTC. Translating gives CASSLGSAGTETEQYF.

The chain uses TRBV7-2 and TRBJ2-7; no reliable D call. V was trimmed by 5 bases and J by 5 bases, leaving 13 bases between them. The V gene's germline CDR1 is SGHTA and CDR2 FQGNSA. The CDR3 is 13 amino acids. As DNA, the CDR3 is TGTGCCAGCAGCCTCCCCCCAAGCCACGAGCAGTACTTC. Protein: CASSLPPSHEQYF. Full variable domain (outside the CDR3, taken from reference TRBV7-2 and TRBJ2-7): GAGVSQSPSNKVTEKGKDVELRCDPISGHTALYWYRQSLGQGLEFLIYFQGNSAPDKSGLPSDRFSAERTGGSVSTLTIQRTQQEDSAVYLCASSLPPSHEQYFGPGTRLTVT.

This clone turned up a few times. This CDR3 is missing its conserved last phenylalanine or tryptophan, likely due to a read error. Other nucleotide sequences in the sample specify the same CDR3. V and J are TRBV11-2 and TRBJ2-7; no reliable D call. In germline, CDR1 is SGHAT, CDR2 FQNNGV. There are 15 residues in the CDR3. The CDR3 nucleotides read TGCGCCAGCTGCTTAGACCCGACGGCAACCTACGAGCAGTACTAC. Amino acid sequence: CASCLDPTATYEQYY.

The V gene is TRBV5-4, the J gene TRBJ1-2, with D hard to call. This CDR3 spans 15 amino acids. Germline CDR1 and CDR2: SGHNT and YYREEE (reference sequence). Trimming took off 0 bases at V and 4 bases at J, with 13 bases between the two ends. CDR3 residues: CASSLEFDNSYGYTF. The CDR3 DNA is TGTGCCAGCAGCTTGGAGTTTGATAACAGCTATGGCTACACCTTC.

The chain links TRBV6-5 to TRBJ2-5, with 10 bases matching TRBD1. Trimming cost V 6 bases and J 9 bases; bases outside gene matches: 10. Germline V gene lookup returns CDR1 MNHEY and CDR2 SVGAGI. The CDR3 is 14 residues long. CDR3 DNA sequence: TGTGCCAGCAGCCCGGGACAGGGGAGATCGGCCCAGTACTTC. This encodes CASSPGQGRSAQYF.